This paragraph reports one T cell receptor (beta chain). Its antigen is as yet unknown. Trimming removed 5 bases at V and 1 base at J, with 11 bases between. Germline lookup yields CDR1 MNHEY and CDR2 SMNVEV (reference sequence). This CDR3 spans 14 amino acids. These data are taken from a study of T cells in localized non-small cell lung cancer. Study conclusions and caveats: Among blood samples, higher T cell density accompanied longer overall survival.

The data were produced by immunoSEQ multiplex PCR, yet TCRdb's version contains in-frame clones alone and is incomplete. The sample includes 40,000 to 60,000 clones, approximately 86% seen only once; the top ten take roughly 16%. This clonotype originated in a female donor with stage II lung adenocarcinoma. The genes are TRBV27 and TRBJ1-1, with D tentatively TRBD1 (6 bases). Sequences were derived from PBMCs, sampled before any cancer treatment. This chain's CDR3 is CASSGRTANTEAFF. Written as DNA, the CDR3 is TGTGCCAGCAGTGGCCGGACAGCGAACACTGAAGCTTTCTTT.